The text below deals with one T cell receptor beta chain. This receptor's antigen is unknown. One end of the junction fails to match germline, which may point to a read error. CDR3 length: 17 amino acids, cysteine to phenylalanine. The only DNA kept is the CDR3, 51 bases in frame from the first base. The data derive from a study of tumor and adjacent non-tumor tissue in lung cancer (dated by TCRdb to 2016 to 2018). General notes on the study: Of the cohort, 12 patients had adenocarcinoma, 2 had squamous cell carcinoma and 1 had small cell lung cancer. Bulk TCRbeta repertoires were compared between lung tumor tissue and matched distant non-tumor lung tissue obtained from more than 12 lung cancer patients. Among the approximately 15 patients, ages ranged from roughly 31 to 85 years, roughly ten were men and 5 were women, and disease was TNM stage I to III. A few dozen paired specimens, one tumor and one normal lung sample per patient, were profiled by TCRbeta CDR3 sequencing. A total of some 130,000,000 productive TCRbeta reads were generated by sequencing, corresponding to an average of about 4.17 million reads per sample. The full study reports these points: Tumor tissue showed significantly greater TCR diversity (inverse Simpson) than normal lung tissue (approximately 430 vs 150, P = 0.0075, Mann-Whitney U test). With only about 16 patients in the cohort, the authors noted that larger samples and more detailed clinical data are needed. Because peripheral blood was not sequenced, blood TCRbeta repertoires in the lung cancer patients of the study were not examined. Neither the sequencing platform nor unique molecular identifiers are named or mentioned anywhere in the methods. The top 100 clones accounted for a significantly larger cumulative portion of the repertoire in normal lung than in tumor tissue. Younger patients had significantly higher TCR diversity, and higher tumor TCR diversity was associated with shorter overall and disease-free survival.

RNA was isolated from bulk, unsorted tissue, and RNA quality was assessed with a NanoDrop ND-1000 and an Agilent 2100. All donors had newly diagnosed lung cancer, had not received prior chemotherapy, and were admitted for thoracic surgery in China between August and November 2014. The study excluded patients who had received radiotherapy or chemotherapy before or who had another cancer at the same time. Surgical tissue pieces of about 1-2.1 cm3 were preserved in RNAlater solution and were kept at -80 degrees C until use. The library was produced with multiplex PCR. TCRdb shows the sequencer as Illumina HiSeq 2500. TCRbeta libraries were constructed through three rounds of nested PCR with primers (Table S4) according to protocols modified from ARM-PCR. Before sequencing, PCR products of 200-500 bp were cut from the gel and purified using the QIAquick gel extraction kit. The paper's processing steps were these. Trimmomatic was used to clean the reads, FLASH merged the cleaned reads into complete CDR3 sequences, and MiTCR assigned the sequences to V(D)J germline segments. Clonal diversity was computed as the inverse Simpson's index with VDJtools. In-frame sequences without a premature stop codon were defined as productive reads. TCRdb trimmed public reads at Q25 via fastp, called clones via MiXCR and kept in-frame beta chains. Rows merge per CDR3 protein into single entries with the most common DNA and genes. None of the V and J calls come from the authors' own analysis; TCRdb made them. In this sample the table shows under 100,000 distinct CDR3 sequences, roughly three fifths of which occur a single time. The ten largest clones add up to roughly 15% of the sample.

The chain uses TRBV12-3 or TRBV12-4 and TRBJ2-3; perhaps TRBD2 is the D gene, with 6 bases matching. The origin of this receptor is a man aged 65-85 years with non-small cell lung cancer. What was sequenced was lung tumor tissue. The sequenced DNA is TGTGCCCGCAGTTTAAGGGTCGCAGCGGGCCACACAGATGCGCAGTATTTT. Translated, it gives CARSLRVAAGHTDAQYF.